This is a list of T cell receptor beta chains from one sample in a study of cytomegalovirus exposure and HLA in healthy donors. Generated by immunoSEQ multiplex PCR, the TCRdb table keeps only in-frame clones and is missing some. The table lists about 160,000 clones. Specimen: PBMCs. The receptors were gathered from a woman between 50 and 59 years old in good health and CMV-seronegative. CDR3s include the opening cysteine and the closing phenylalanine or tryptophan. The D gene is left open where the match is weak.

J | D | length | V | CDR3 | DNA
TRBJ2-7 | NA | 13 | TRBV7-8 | CASSVLRDGEQYF | TGTGCCAGCAGCGTACTGAGGGATGGGGAGCAGTACTTC
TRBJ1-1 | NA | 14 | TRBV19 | CASKGLTVGSEAFF | TGTGCCAGTAAGGGGCTTACAGTGGGTTCTGAAGCTTTCTTT
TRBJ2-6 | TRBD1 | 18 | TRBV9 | CASSTRTGGAAGANVLTF | TGTGCCAGCAGCACTAGGACAGGGGGCGCGGCCGGGGCCAACGTCCTGACTTTC
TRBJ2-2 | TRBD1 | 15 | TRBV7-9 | CASSPGQGGSGELFF | TGTGCCAGCAGCCCGGGACAGGGCGGTTCCGGGGAGCTGTTTTTT
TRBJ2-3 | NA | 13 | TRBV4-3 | CASSHSEADTQYF | TGCGCCAGCAGCCATAGTGAAGCAGATACGCAGTATTTT
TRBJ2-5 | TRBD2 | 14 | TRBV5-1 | CASSVGGVQETQYF | TGCGCCAGCAGCGTGGGGGGGGTCCAAGAGACCCAGTACTTC
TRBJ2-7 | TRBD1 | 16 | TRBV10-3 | CAISERRDRASDEQYF | TGTGCCATCAGTGAGCGCCGGGACAGGGCGTCCGACGAGCAGTACTTC
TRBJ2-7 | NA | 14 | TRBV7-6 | CASSLGGGSYEQYF | TGTGCCAGCAGCTTAGGAGGGGGCTCCTACGAGCAGTACTTC
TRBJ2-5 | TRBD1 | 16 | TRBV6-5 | CASSYKDRGGGETQYF | TGTGCCAGCAGTTACAAAGACAGGGGAGGAGGGGAGACCCAGTACTTC
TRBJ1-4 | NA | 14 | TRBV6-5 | CASSYRGLEEKLFF | TGTGCCAGCAGTTACCGAGGGTTGGAGGAAAAACTGTTTTTT
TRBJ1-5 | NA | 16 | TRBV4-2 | CASSQDIRQGNQPQHF | TGTGCCAGCAGCCAAGATATCAGGCAGGGCAATCAGCCCCAGCATTTT
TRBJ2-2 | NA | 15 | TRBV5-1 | CASSLLAAQTGELFF | TGCGCCAGCAGCTTGTTAGCGGCACAGACCGGGGAGCTGTTTTTT
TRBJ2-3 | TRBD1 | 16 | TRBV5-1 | CASSLAGTGGTDTQYF | TGCGCCAGCAGCTTGGCGGGGACAGGAGGCACAGATACGCAGTATTTT
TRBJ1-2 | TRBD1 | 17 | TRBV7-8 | CASSLARGTGEHYGYTF | TGTGCCAGCAGCTTAGCGCGTGGGACAGGGGAACACTATGGCTACACCTTC
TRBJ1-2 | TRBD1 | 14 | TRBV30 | CAWTGGWRGSGYTF | TGTGCCTGGACAGGGGGATGGCGTGGAAGTGGCTACACCTTC
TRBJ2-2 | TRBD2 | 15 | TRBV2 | CASILRTSVPGELFF | TGTGCCAGCATATTACGGACTAGCGTTCCCGGGGAGCTGTTTTTT
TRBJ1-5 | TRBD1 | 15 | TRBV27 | CASSPYRGQRQPQHF | TGTGCCAGCAGTCCCTACAGGGGGCAAAGGCAGCCCCAGCATTTT
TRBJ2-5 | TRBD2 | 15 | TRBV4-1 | CASTLGLAGSETQYF | TGCGCCAGCACCCTGGGACTAGCGGGGTCTGAGACCCAGTACTTC
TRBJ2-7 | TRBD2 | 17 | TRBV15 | CATSRDGHGGRPYEQYF | TGTGCCACCAGCAGAGATGGACATGGCGGGAGGCCCTACGAGCAGTACTTC
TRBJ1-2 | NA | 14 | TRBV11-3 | CASSFLDSDYGYTF | TGTGCCAGCAGCTTCTTAGACAGCGATTATGGCTACACCTTC
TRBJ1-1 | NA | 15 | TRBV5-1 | CASSPRGGRDTEAFF | TGCGCCAGCAGCCCACGCGGGGGGCGGGACACTGAAGCTTTCTTT
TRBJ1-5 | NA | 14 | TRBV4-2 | CASSQLQENQPQHF | TGTGCCAGCAGCCAACTACAGGAAAATCAGCCCCAGCATTTT
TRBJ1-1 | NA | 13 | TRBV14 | CASSQQGNTEAFF | TGTGCCAGCAGCCAACAGGGAAACACTGAAGCTTTCTTT
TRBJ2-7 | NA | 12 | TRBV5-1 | CASSLTGPEQYF | TGCGCCAGCAGCTTGACAGGTCCCGAGCAGTACTTC
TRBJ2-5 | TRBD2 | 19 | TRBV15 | CATSRDLGREKGWSVTQYF | TGTGCCACCAGCAGAGATCTCGGGCGGGAGAAGGGCTGGTCCGTGACCCAGTACTTC
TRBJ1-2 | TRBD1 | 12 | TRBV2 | CASSLRQGGYTF | TGTGCCAGCAGTCTCAGACAGGGAGGCTACACCTTC
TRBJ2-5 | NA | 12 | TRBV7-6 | CASSAPQETQYF | TGTGCCAGCAGCGCGCCACAAGAGACCCAGTACTTC
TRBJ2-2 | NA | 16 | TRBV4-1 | CASSQDEGGYTGELFF | TGCGCCAGCAGCCAAGATGAGGGGGGGTACACCGGGGAGCTGTTTTTT
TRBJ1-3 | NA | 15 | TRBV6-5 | CASSLSGLGGNTIYF | TGTGCCAGCAGTTTGTCAGGGTTAGGTGGAAACACCATATATTTT